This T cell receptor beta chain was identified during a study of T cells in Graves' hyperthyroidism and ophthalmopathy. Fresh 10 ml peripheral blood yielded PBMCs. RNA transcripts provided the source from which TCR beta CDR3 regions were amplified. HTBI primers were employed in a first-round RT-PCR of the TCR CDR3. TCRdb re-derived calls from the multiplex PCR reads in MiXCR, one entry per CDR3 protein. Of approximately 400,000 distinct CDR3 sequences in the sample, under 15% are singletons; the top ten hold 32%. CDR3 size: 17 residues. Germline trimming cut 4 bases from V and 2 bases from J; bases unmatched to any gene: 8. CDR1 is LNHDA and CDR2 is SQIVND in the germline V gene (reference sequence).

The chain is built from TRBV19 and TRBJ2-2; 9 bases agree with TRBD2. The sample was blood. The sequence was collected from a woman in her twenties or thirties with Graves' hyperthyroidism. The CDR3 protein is CASSKFSGGYNTGELFF. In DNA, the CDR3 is TGTGCCAGTAGTAAGTTTAGCGGGGGTTACAACACCGGGGAGCTGTTTTTT.